The 12 T cell receptor beta chains reported below all come from one sample, sequenced in a study of shared clonotypes between healthy human individuals. Sequencing used immunoSEQ multiplex PCR; TCRdb keeps in-frame clones, though not all of them. The table shows some 2,500,000 clones, with roughly 93% occurring only once. The sequenced sample was naive CD4+ T cells from PBMCs. Subset denoted: CD45RA+ positively selected. The receptors derive from a man younger than 35 in good health. Some clones in this sample may be carry-over from other donors' samples.

This sequence joins TRBV5-1 and TRBJ1-2; TRBD1 agrees at 7 bases. Germline V CDR1 and CDR2: SGHRS, YFSETQ. The CDR3 is 13 residues long. V lost 4 bases, J lost 8 bases, and 8 bases stayed unmatched. The CDR3 is CASSENRGDGYTF. Here the CDR3 DNA reads TGCGCCAGCAGCGAAAACAGGGGAGACGGCTACACCTTC. Together with reference TRBV5-1 and TRBJ1-2, the CDR3 gives the full variable domain: KAGVTQTPRYLIKTRGQQVTLSCSPISGHRSVSWYQQTPGQGLQFLFEYFSETQRNKGNFPGRFSGRQFSNSRSEMNVSTLELGDSALYLCASSENRGDGYTFGSGTRLTVV.

The V and J genes are TRBV27 and TRBJ2-6; the D call may be TRBD1 or TRBD2 (5 bases each). The germline V and J ends were trimmed by 6 bases and 0 bases, with 12 bases remaining between them. CDR1 is MNHEY, CDR2 SMNVEV, per germline (reference sequence). The CDR3 is made up of 16 amino acids. The CDR3 region has the DNA TGTGCCAGCAGGTCGGGGCAAAGCTCTGGGGCCAACGTCCTGACTTTC. Its protein product is CASRSGQSSGANVLTF.

This clone was detected a few times. The chain joins TRBV29-1 to TRBJ1-1; D not certain. V lost 3 bases and J 6 bases, leaving 14 bases between the germline ends. The CDR3 contains 13 residues. Germline-derived CDR1 and CDR2 are SQVTM and ANQGSEA. CDR3 nucleotides: TGCAGCGTTGAGGGCCCCTCCGTCCCTGAAGCTTTCTTT. Translating it yields CSVEGPSVPEAFF.

V gene TRBV2 combines with J gene TRBJ2-2; TRBD2 aligns across 13 bases. This CDR3 has 15 amino acids. The V and J ends lost 6 bases and 6 bases, in that order; junction bases with no gene match: 4. Per the germline V gene, CDR1 is SNHLY and CDR2 is FYNNEI. The DNA for the CDR3 is TGTGCCAGCAGAGGACTAGCGGGAGTTTCCGGGGAGCTGTTTTTT. It codes for CASRGLAGVSGELFF. Looking up the rest from reference TRBV2 and TRBJ2-2 gives the full variable domain: EPEVTQTPSHQVTQMGQEVILRCVPISNHLYFYWYRQILGQKVEFLVSFYNNEISEKSEIFDDQFSVERPDGSNFTLKIRSTKLEDSAMYFCASRGLAGVSGELFFGEGSRLTVL.

The J gene is TRBJ1-1, the V gene TRBV28, with D perhaps TRBD1 (5 bases). The V and J ends lost 1 base and 4 bases respectively, with 7 bases between them. Germline CDR1 reads MDHEN; CDR2 reads SYDVKM. The CDR3 is 13 amino acids. CDR3 sequence reads: CASSLFGTTEAFF. CDR3 sequence (DNA): TGTGCCAGCAGTTTATTCGGGACCACTGAAGCTTTCTTT.

This clone was found a few times. This rearrangement joins TRBV30 to TRBJ1-5; 7 bases line up with TRBD1. The germline V gene encodes CDR1 GTSNPN and CDR2 SVGIG (reference sequence). The CDR3 runs to 15 residues. V was clipped by 0 bases and J by 5 bases; unmatched bases: 7. The CDR3 region is CAWSVQNRGHQPQHF. CDR3 coding DNA: TGTGCCTGGAGTGTCCAAAACAGGGGCCATCAGCCCCAGCATTTT.

In its sample, this clone was seen once. The chain has TRBV18 and TRBJ2-5; D is possibly TRBD1 (6 bases). CDR1 KGHSH and CDR2 LQKENI come from the germline V gene. The ends were cut back, 3 bases at V and 5 bases at J, with 16 bases in the middle. The CDR3 runs 15 residues. As DNA, the CDR3 is TGTGCCAGCTCACCGCTGGCCGGGACATTGGAGACCCAGTACTTC. This encodes CASSPLAGTLETQYF.

This chain links TRBV28 with TRBJ1-5, with 12 bases that match TRBD1. CDR1 is MDHEN and CDR2 is SYDVKM in the germline V gene. This CDR3 has 15 residues. The J segment lost 4 bases and the V segment lost 8 bases, leaving 6 bases of the junction unmatched. The CDR3 nucleotides read TGTGCCAGCGGGGGACAGGGGGCAAGGAATCAGCCCCAGCATTTT. It is translated as CASGGQGARNQPQHF.

Details on this clone: The same CDR3 arises from other DNA sequences in this sample as well. This rearrangement joins TRBV7-8 to TRBJ1-4, with 7 bases that match TRBD1. Trimming removed 5 bases from V and 5 bases from J; junction bases left unmatched: 2. The germline V gene has CDR1 SGHVS and CDR2 FQNEAQ. The CDR3 is made up of 13 amino acids. CDR3 DNA sequence: TGTGCCAGCAGCCGGGACAGAAATGAAAAACTGTTTTTT. Its protein product is CASSRDRNEKLFF.

This clone came up once. The rearrangement joins TRBV5-1 to TRBJ2-7; D ambiguous. Trimming pared 4 bases from V and 3 bases from J, leaving 11 bases between. CDR3 length: 13 residues. CDR1 is SGHRS and CDR2 is YFSETQ in the germline V gene. The CDR3 region is CASSPDPLYEQYF. As DNA, the CDR3 is TGCGCCAGCAGCCCGGATCCCCTCTACGAGCAGTACTTC. The whole variable domain, remainder taken from reference TRBV5-1 and TRBJ2-7, is KAGVTQTPRYLIKTRGQQVTLSCSPISGHRSVSWYQQTPGQGLQFLFEYFSETQRNKGNFPGRFSGRQFSNSRSEMNVSTLELGDSALYLCASSPDPLYEQYFGPGTRLTVT.

Concerning this clone itself: Other DNA sequences in this specimen translate into the identical CDR3. The CDR3 nucleotides read TGCGCCAGCAGCTTGGTAGGGGGGGAAGCTTTCTTT. This translates into CASSLVGGEAFF. This chain uses TRBV5-1 with TRBJ1-1; tentatively, D is TRBD1 (6 bases). Germline CDR1 is SGHRS and CDR2 is YFSETQ. The V gene lost 0 bases and the J gene lost 8 bases, with 8 bases spanning the gap. CDR3 length: 12 residues.

The chain carries TRBV15 and TRBJ2-3; D remains unclear. Trimming pared 9 bases from V and 0 bases from J, leaving 19 bases between. Looked up from germline, CDR1 is LNHNV and CDR2 is YYDKDF (reference sequence). The CDR3 has 16 residues. CDR3 nucleotides: TGTGCCACAGCCGGCGCGGCAAGTGCTAGCACAGATACGCAGTATTTT. Amino acid sequence: CATAGAASASTDTQYF.